The source of this T cell receptor (beta chain) is a study of blood T cell repertoires in COVID-19. This clone was seen once. The ends lost 6 bases at V and 1 base at J; junction bases unmatched: 4. The CDR3 extends over 14 amino acids. Germline-derived CDR1 and CDR2 are MNHEY and SVGAGI. The repertoire was sequenced with immunoSEQ multiplex PCR; TCRdb's copy has only in-frame clones and lacks some. Of over 150,000 clones detected, around nine tenths appear once; the ten largest clones hold around an eighth. This TCR derives from a woman aged 70-85 years with COVID-19, enrolled during active disease. Sequenced sample: peripheral blood. The chain uses TRBV6-5 and TRBJ1-1; the match to TRBD1 covers 8 bases. The DNA of the CDR3 is TGTGCCAGCAGCCCGGACAGGGAGAACACTGAAGCTTTCTTT. Translated, it gives CASSPDRENTEAFF.